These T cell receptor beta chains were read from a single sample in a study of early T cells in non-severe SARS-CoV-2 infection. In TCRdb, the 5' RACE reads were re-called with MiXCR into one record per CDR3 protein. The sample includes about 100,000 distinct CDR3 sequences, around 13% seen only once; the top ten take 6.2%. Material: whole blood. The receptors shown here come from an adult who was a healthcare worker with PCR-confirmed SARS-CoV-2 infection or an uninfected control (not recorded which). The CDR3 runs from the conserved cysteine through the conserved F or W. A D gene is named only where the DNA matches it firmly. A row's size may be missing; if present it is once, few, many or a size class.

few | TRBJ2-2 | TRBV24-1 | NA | TGTGCCACCACACAGGGAGGTACCGGGGAGCTGTTTTTT | CATTQGGTGELFF
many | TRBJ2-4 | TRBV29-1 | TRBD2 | TGCAGCGTCCGGGGGGTACAGGAAAACATTCAGTACTTC | CSVRGVQENIQYF
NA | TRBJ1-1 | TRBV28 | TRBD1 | TGTGCCAGCAGTTTAACCCCCGGACAGGGCAGTGCTTTCTTT | CASSLTPGQGSAFF
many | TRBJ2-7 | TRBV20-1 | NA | TGCAGTGCTAGATCGGGGGAACCCTACGAGCAGTACTTC | CSARSGEPYEQYF
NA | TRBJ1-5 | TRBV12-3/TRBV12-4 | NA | TGTGCCAGCAGTTTAGCGGGGGGGGCAAATCAGCCCCAGCATTTT | CASSLAGGANQPQHF
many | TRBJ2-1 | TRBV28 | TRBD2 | TGTGCCAGCACCGAAGCGGGAGCGGACTACAATGAGCAGTTCTTC | CASTEAGADYNEQFF
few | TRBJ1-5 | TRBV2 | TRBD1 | TGTGCCAGCCAGGGACAGTATAATCAGCCCCAGCATTTT | CASQGQYNQPQHF
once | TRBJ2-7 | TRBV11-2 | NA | TGTGCCAGCAGCTCCCAAGCGTTCCCCTACGAGCAGTACTTC | CASSSQAFPYEQYF
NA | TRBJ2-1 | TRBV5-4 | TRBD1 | TGTGCCAGCAGCTTGCCCCCGGGACAGGGGTACAATGAGCAGTTCTTC | CASSLPPGQGYNEQFF
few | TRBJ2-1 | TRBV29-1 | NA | TGCAGCGTTGTGAGGGACAATGAGCAGTTCTTC | CSVVRDNEQFF
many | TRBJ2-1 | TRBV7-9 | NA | TGTGCCAGCAGCTTGTTAGGGGATGAGCAGTTCTTC | CASSLLGDEQFF
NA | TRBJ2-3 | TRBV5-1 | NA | TGCGCCAGCAGCAATGGCGGGTCCACAGATACGCAGTATTTT | CASSNGGSTDTQYF
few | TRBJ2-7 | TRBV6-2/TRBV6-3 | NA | TGTGCCAGCAGTTACACCCCGGACATTCGCCACGAGCAGTACTTC | CASSYTPDIRHEQYF
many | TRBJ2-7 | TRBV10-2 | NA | TGCGCCAGCAGTGAGGGTATGGAACCGCGTAAGACTCTCTCCGTGTACGAGCAGTACTTC | CASSEGMEPRKTLSVYEQYF
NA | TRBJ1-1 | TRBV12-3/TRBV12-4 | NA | TGTGCCAGCACAGGGAAGACTGAAGCTTTCTTT | CASTGKTEAFF
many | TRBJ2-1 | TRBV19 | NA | TGTGCCAGTAGTATGAGAGTCCGGGGGAGGAACTCCTACAATGAGCAGTTCTTC | CASSMRVRGRNSYNEQFF
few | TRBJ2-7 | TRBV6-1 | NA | TGTGCCACTAGCCAGAGGACAGAGACTTACGCGCAGTACTTC | CATSQRTETYAQYF
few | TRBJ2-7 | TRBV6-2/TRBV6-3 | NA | TGTGCCAGCAGTTACTTGGTCGGACAAGGTTACTACGAGCAGTACTTC | CASSYLVGQGYYEQYF
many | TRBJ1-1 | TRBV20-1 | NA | TGCAGTGCTAGAGATCCCGGAACTGAAGCTTTCTTT | CSARDPGTEAFF
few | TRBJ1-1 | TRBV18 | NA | TGTGCCAGCTCACCGACAGCCAACACTGAAGCTTTCTTT | CASSPTANTEAFF
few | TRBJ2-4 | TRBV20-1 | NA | TGCTCCCTCGTTCCGGGGAACATTCAGTACTTC | CSLVPGNIQYF
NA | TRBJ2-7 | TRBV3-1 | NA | TGTGCCAGCAGCCAAGGGGCTGGCTCCTACGAGCAGTACTTC | CASSQGAGSYEQYF